This record concerns one T cell receptor (beta chain) sequence. The antigen is undetermined. The CDR3 has 12 residues. Germline V lookup: CDR1 LNHDA, CDR2 SQIVND (reference sequence). The V end lost 5 bases, the J end lost 9 bases, and 11 bases lay between the germline ends. The table came from immunoSEQ multiplex PCR; TCRdb's copy has only in-frame clones and leaves some out. In the table there are approximately 9,000 clones, 89% of which are singletons. The sorted regulatory T cells were CD4+, CD25-high and CD127-low, with genomic DNA sequenced. This record comes from a study of regulatory and conventional T cells in RAG deficiency. General study points: Shannon entropy fell and Simpson indices rose in RAG-deficient patients. In Omenn syndrome, Treg and Tconv repertoires overlapped >75%.

The same specimen was also included in a second study, on regulatory T cells. As that report states: The PCR used 52 TRBV and 13 TRBJ primers. Patient repertoires had restricted TRB V-J pairs and skewed V and J usage, most in Tregs.

The source is a human donor in good health. What was sequenced was Tregs sorted from blood. The chain links TRBV19 to TRBJ1-5; D is ambiguous. CDR3 region: CASSPHGVPQHF. The CDR3 DNA sequence: TGTGCCAGTAGTCCCCATGGGGTGCCCCAGCATTTT.